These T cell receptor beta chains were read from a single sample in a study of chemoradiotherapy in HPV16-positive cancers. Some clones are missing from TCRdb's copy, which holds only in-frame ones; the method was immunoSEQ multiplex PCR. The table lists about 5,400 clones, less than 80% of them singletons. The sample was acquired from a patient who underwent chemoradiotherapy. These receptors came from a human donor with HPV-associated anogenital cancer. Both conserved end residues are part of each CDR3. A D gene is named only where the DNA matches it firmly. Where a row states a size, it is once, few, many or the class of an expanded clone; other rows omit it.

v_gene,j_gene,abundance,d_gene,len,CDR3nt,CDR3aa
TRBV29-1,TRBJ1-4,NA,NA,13,TGCAAGGAACAATCGGCAGATAATGAAAAACTGTTTTTT,CKEQSADNEKLFF
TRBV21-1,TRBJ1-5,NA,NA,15,TGTGCCAGCAGCTTTACAGGGGGGGCCAATCAGCCCCAGCATTTT,CASSFTGGANQPQHF
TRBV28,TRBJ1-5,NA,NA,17,TGTGCCAGCAGTTTACCCACAGTGGGACGTAACAATCAGCCCCAGCATTTT,CASSLPTVGRNNQPQHF
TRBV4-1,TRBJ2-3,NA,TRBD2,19,TGCGCCAGCAGCCAAGTGGGGGATTGGACTAGCGATCGCACAGATACGCAGTATTTT,CASSQVGDWTSDRTDTQYF
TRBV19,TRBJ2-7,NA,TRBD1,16,TGTGCCAGTAGTCCATATCCGGGACAGTCCTCCTACGAGCAGTACTTC,CASSPYPGQSSYEQYF
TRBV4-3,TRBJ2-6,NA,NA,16,TGCGCCAGCAGCCCAGTGGAGGGAGTTGGGGCCAACGTCCTGACTTTC,CASSPVEGVGANVLTF
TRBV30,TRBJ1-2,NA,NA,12,TGTGCCTGGAGTCAGATTAACTATGGCTACACCTTC,CAWSQINYGYTF
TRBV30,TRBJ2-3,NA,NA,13,TGTGCCTGGAGGCCCAGGAGAACAGATACGCAGTATTTT,CAWRPRRTDTQYF
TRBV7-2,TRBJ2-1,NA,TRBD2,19,TGTGCCAGCAGCTTAGACGCTCTAGCGGGCCAGAGCTCCTACAATGAGCAGTTCTTC,CASSLDALAGQSSYNEQFF
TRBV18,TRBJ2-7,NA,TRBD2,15,TGTGCCAGCTCACCAACAGCGGGAGGATCATACGAGCAGTACTTC,CASSPTAGGSYEQYF
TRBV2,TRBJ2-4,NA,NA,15,TGTGCCAGCAGTGAATTTTGGGACGGCAAAAACATTCAGTACTTC,CASSEFWDGKNIQYF
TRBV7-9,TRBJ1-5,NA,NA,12,TGTGCCAGCCGGGACGGCAATCAGCCCCAGCATTTT,CASRDGNQPQHF
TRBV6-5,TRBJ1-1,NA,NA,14,TGTGCCAGCAGTTACTCGACCGGGGGCCCTGAAGCTTTCTTT,CASSYSTGGPEAFF
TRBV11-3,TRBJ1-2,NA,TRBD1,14,TGTGCCAGCAGCCGAGGACAGGCTCACTATGGCTACACCTTC,CASSRGQAHYGYTF
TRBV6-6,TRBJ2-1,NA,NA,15,TGTGCCAGCAGTATTCCCGGGAACCAGCGCAATGAGCAGTTCTTC,CASSIPGNQRNEQFF
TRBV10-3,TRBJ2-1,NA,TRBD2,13,TGTGCCATCAGTCCGCGGGGGGGCCTTGAGCAGTTCTTC,CAISPRGGLEQFF
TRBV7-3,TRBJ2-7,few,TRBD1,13,TGTGCCAGCAGCTTGGGGGACAGTTACGAGCAGTACTTC,CASSLGDSYEQYF
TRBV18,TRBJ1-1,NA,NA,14,TGTGCCAGCTCACCCCTCGGCAGGGCGACTGAAGCTTTCTTT,CASSPLGRATEAFF
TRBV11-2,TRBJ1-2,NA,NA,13,TGTGCCAGCAGCTTAGGGGATTACTATGGCTACACCTTC,CASSLGDYYGYTF
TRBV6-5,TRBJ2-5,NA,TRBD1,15,TGTGCCAGCAGCCCTCCGGGACACTCAGGGGGGACCCAGTACTTC,CASSPPGHSGGTQYF
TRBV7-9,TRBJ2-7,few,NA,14,TGTGCCAGCAGCCTGGAGAGCGAAACAGGGAAGCAGTACTTC,CASSLESETGKQYF
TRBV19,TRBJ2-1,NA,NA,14,TGTGCCAGTAGTCCCGGAGACCTTCGGTTTGAGCAGTTCTTC,CASSPGDLRFEQFF
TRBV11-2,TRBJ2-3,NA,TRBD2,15,TGTGCCAGCAGCCGATCCGGGACTAGCGGGGATACGCAGTATTTT,CASSRSGTSGDTQYF
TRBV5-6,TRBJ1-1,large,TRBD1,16,TGTGCCAGCAGCACCTTCGGGACAGGGGGCAGGACTGAAGCTTTCTTT,CASSTFGTGGRTEAFF
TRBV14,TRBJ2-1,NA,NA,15,TGTGCCAGCAGCAACCGACGGGGGACCTACAATGAGCAGTTCTTC,CASSNRRGTYNEQFF
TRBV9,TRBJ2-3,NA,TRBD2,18,TGTGCCAGCAGCGACAGCTACGTCACTAGCGGGAGGGCAGATACGCAGTATTTT,CASSDSYVTSGRADTQYF
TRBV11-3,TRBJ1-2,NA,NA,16,TGTGCCAGCAGCTTCGGGGGAGGGAGATCTAACTATGGCTACACCTTC,CASSFGGGRSNYGYTF
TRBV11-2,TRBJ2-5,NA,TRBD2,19,TGTGCCAGCAGCTTTGTCGCGGGGGGGCAGGGGAGGGCAGGAGAGACCCAGTACTTC,CASSFVAGGQGRAGETQYF
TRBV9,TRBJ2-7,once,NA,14,TGTGCCAGCAGCGCCCTCCCGACGGGGTTCGAGCAGTACTTC,CASSALPTGFEQYF
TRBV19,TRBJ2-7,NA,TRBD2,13,TGTGCCAGTAGTGCGCGGGGGGCCTACGAGCAGTACTTC,CASSARGAYEQYF
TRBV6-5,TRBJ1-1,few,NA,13,TGTGCCAGCACCAGTTCTCGGGGCAGGCAAGCTTTCTTT,CASTSSRGRQAFF
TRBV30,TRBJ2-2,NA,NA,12,TGTGCCTGGTGGTGGAACACCGGGGAGCTGTTTTTT,CAWWWNTGELFF
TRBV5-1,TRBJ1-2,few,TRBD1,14,TGCGCCAGCAGCGAGGGACAGGGGTACTATGGCTACACCTTC,CASSEGQGYYGYTF
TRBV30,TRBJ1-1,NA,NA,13,TGTGCCTGGAGTCCCCTGGGGAAGTTTGAAGCTTTCTTT,CAWSPLGKFEAFF
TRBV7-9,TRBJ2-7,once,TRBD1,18,TGTGCCAGCAGCTCAATCGGCCTCCGGGACAGCTTCTCCTACGAGCAGTACTTC,CASSSIGLRDSFSYEQYF
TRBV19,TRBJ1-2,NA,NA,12,TGTGCCAGTAGGCAGGGTTCTAGGGGCTACACCTTC,CASRQGSRGYTF
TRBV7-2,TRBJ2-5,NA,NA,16,TGTGCCAGCAGCTTGTCGTCCCCGGGGGACCAAGAGACCCAGTACTTC,CASSLSSPGDQETQYF
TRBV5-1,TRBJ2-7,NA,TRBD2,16,TGCGCCAGCAGCTTGGGCCCTAGCGGGAGTAGCAACGAGCAGTACTTC,CASSLGPSGSSNEQYF
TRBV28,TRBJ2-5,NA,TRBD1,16,TGTGCCAGCAGTTTCCCCGGGACAGGGAATCAAGAGACCCAGTACTTC,CASSFPGTGNQETQYF
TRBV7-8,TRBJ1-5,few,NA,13,TGTGCCAGCAGCTTGACAACTTACGGACCCCAGCATTTT,CASSLTTYGPQHF
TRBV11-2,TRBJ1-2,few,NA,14,TGTGCCAGCAGCTTAGATCGCCAAAACCATGGCTACACCTTC,CASSLDRQNHGYTF
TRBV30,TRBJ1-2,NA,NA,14,TGTGCCTGGAGTGTACACAGGGATGGGTATGGCTACACCTTC,CAWSVHRDGYGYTF
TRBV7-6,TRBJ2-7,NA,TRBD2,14,TGTGCCAGCAGCGACCGGACTAGCGGGAGCGAGCAGTACTTC,CASSDRTSGSEQYF
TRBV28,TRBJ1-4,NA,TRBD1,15,TGTGCCAGCAGACGCCCGGGACAGGGGGGTGAAAAACTGTTTTTT,CASRRPGQGGEKLFF
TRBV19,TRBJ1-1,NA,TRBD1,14,TGTGCCAGTAGTAATCGACAGGGACACACTGAAGCTTTCTTT,CASSNRQGHTEAFF
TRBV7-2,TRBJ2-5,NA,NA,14,TGTGCCAGCAGCTGGGGGGGGGCCCAAGAGACCCAGTACTTC,CASSWGGAQETQYF
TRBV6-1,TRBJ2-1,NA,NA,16,TGTGCCAGCAGTGAAATTTGGCCGGGTTACTACAATGAGCAGTTCTTC,CASSEIWPGYYNEQFF
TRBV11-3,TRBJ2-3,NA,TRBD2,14,TGTGCCAGTGGGAGGCGGGGGGGCACAGATACGCAGTATTTT,CASGRRGGTDTQYF
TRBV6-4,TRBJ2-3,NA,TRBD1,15,TGTGCCAGCAGCCACAGGGGCGACCAACTAGATACGCAGTATTTT,CASSHRGDQLDTQYF
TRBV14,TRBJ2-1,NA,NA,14,TGTGCCAGCAGCCAAGATGTTAGCAATCGTGAGCAGTTCTTC,CASSQDVSNREQFF
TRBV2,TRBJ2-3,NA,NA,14,TGTGCCACTGTTCGGGGGCGGGGGACAGATACGCAGTATTTT,CATVRGRGTDTQYF
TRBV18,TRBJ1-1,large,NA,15,TGTGCCAGCTCACCACAGGGGCAGGGAGACACTGAAGCTTTCTTT,CASSPQGQGDTEAFF
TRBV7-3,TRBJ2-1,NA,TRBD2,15,TGTGCCAGCAGCAAAAGGACTAGCGGGTTCGATGAGCAGTTCTTC,CASSKRTSGFDEQFF
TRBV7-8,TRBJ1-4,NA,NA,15,TGTGCCAGCAGCCCGCCGCGACTACCGAGGGGGAAACTGTTTTTT,CASSPPRLPRGKLFF
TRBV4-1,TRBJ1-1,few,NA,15,TGCGCCAGCATTAAAATATCGGGCAGTGTGACTGAAGCTTTCTTT,CASIKISGSVTEAFF
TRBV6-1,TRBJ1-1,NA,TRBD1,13,TGTGCCAGCAGGGGACAGATGAACACTGAAGCTTTCTTT,CASRGQMNTEAFF
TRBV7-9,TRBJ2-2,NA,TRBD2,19,TGTGCCAGCAGCTTGCCGGCTAGCGGGAGGGAAAGGAACACCGGGGAGCTGTTTTTT,CASSLPASGRERNTGELFF
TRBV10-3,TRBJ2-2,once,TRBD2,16,TGTGCCATCAGTGAGGGGACTAGCGGGAGTATCGGGGAGCTGCTTTTT,CAISEGTSGSIGELLF
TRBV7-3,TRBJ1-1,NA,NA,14,TGTGCCAGCAGCTTAACGTATGGGGACACTGAAGCTTTCTTT,CASSLTYGDTEAFF